The clone carrying this T cell receptor (beta chain) was seen more than once but under ten times. The antigen remains undetermined. Germline assignment: CDR1 GTSNPN and CDR2 SVGIG (reference sequence). The CDR3 runs 12 residues. V was cut by 4 bases and J by 7 bases, with 8 bases left in between. These data originate in a study of beta chain features in type 1 diabetes. Across the whole study: Age, gender and cell yields were similar between patients and healthy donors. There were about 110,000,000 sorted cells examined across all samples.

Study-wide findings and caveats: Within each of all four CD4+ subsets, Type 1 diabetes patients had TCRB CDR3s that were moderately but significantly shorter.

The study reverse transcribed the entire isolated RNA, so it sequenced expressed TCRB transcripts. Generated by immunoSEQ multiplex PCR, the TCRdb table keeps only in-frame clones and is missing some. The sample lists more than 550,000 clones; over 12% were seen once. In total, each donor contributed a single heparinised blood draw that averaged around 100 mL. Material for sequencing was naive CD4+ T cells from blood. The V call is TRBV30, the J call TRBJ1-6; D uncertain. This receptor was obtained from a young man with type 1 diabetes. In nucleotides, the CDR3 is TGTGCCTGGAAGGGTTGGAATTCACCCCTCCACTTT. This encodes CAWKGWNSPLHF. The variable domain in full, completed from reference TRBV30 and TRBJ1-6, reads SQTIHQWPATLVQPVGSPLSLECTVEGTSNPNLYWYRQAAGRGLQLLFYSVGIGQISSEVPQNLSASRPQDRQFILSSKKLLLSDSGFYLCAWKGWNSPLHFGNGTRLTVT.